This T cell receptor (beta chain) stems from a study of T cell responses to AZD1222 COVID-19 vaccine. Whole-study results and caveats: Clonal diversity was possibly underestimated, and white British individuals and females predominated among donors. Seropositivity was recorded at baseline in only 6 or 7 AZD1222 recipients.

Comments on this clone: Its specificity is unknown.

Here immunoSEQ multiplex PCR was the method, and the copy in TCRdb shows in-frame clones only, minus some. Of approximately 140,000 clones listed, approximately 85% were seen once; the top ten hold 4.1%. The length of the CDR3 is 16 residues. Trimming removed 0 bases from V and 8 bases from J; junction bases left unmatched: 6. Per the germline V gene, CDR1 is SEHNR and CDR2 is FQNEAQ (reference sequence). The chain uses TRBV7-9 and TRBJ2-1, with 11 positions matching TRBD1. This receptor was obtained from an adult in good health. The sample in question was peripheral blood, obtained on day 0 of MenACWY control vaccination. CDR3 loop: CASSLAGQGARDEQFF. The DNA of the CDR3 is TGTGCCAGCAGCTTAGCAGGACAGGGGGCGCGTGATGAGCAGTTCTTC. Looking up the rest from reference TRBV7-9 and TRBJ2-1 gives the full variable domain: DTGVSQNPRHKITKRGQNVTFRCDPISEHNRLYWYRQTLGQGPEFLTYFQNEAQLEKSRLLSDRFSAERPKGSFSTLEIQRTEQGDSAMYLCASSLAGQGARDEQFFGPGTRLTVL.